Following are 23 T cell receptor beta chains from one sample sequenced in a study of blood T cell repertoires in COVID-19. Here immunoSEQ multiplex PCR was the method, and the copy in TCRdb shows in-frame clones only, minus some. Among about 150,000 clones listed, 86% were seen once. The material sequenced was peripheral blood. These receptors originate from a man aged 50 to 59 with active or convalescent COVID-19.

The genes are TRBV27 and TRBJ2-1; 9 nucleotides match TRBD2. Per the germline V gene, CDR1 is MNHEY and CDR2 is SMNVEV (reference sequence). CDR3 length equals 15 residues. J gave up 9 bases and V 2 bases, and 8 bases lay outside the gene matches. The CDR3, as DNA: TGTGCCAGCAGTTTAGGTGCGGGGGGGCCGGGTGAGCAGTTCTTC. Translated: CASSLGAGGPGEQFF.

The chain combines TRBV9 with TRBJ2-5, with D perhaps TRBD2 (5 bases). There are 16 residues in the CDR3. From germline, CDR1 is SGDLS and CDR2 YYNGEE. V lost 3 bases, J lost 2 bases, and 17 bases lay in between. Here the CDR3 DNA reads TGTGCCAGCAGCGCTAACCCTAGGACGGGACAAGAGACCCAGTACTTC. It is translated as CASSANPRTGQETQYF.

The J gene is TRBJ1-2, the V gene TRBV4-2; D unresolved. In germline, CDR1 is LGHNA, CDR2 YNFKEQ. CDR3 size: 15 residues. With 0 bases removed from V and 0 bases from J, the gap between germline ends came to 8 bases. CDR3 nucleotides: TGTGCCAGCAGCCAAGATCCACAATCTAACTATGGCTACACCTTC. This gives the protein CASSQDPQSNYGYTF.

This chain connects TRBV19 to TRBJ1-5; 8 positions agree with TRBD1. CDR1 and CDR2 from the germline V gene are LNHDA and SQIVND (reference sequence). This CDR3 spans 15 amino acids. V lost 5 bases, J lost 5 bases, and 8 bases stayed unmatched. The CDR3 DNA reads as TGTGCCAGTAGTCTACCAGGGGGCAGTCATCAGCCCCAGCATTTT. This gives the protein CASSLPGGSHQPQHF.

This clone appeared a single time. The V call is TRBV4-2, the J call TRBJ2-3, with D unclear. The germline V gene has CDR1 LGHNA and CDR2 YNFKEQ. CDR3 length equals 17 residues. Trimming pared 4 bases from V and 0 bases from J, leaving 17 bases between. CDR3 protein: CASSPLGRAGSTDTQYF. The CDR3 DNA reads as TGTGCCAGCAGCCCCCTTGGGCGTGCTGGCAGCACAGATACGCAGTATTTT.

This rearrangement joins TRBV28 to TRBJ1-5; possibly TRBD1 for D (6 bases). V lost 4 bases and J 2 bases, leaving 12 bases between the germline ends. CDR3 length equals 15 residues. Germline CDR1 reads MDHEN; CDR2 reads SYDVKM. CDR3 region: CASSYQGLGNQPQHF. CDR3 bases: TGTGCCAGCAGTTACCAGGGGCTTGGCAATCAGCCCCAGCATTTT.

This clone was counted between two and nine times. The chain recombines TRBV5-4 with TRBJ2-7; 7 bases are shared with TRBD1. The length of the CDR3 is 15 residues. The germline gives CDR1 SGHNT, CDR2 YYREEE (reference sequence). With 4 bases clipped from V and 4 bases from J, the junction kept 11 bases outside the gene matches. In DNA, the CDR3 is TGTGCCAGCAGCGATCCACAGGGGTTCAGATACGAGCAGTACTTC. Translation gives CASSDPQGFRYEQYF. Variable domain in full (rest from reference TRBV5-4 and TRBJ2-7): ETGVTQSPTHLIKTRGQQVTLRCSSQSGHNTVSWYQQALGQGPQFIFQYYREEENGRGNFPPRFSGLQFPNYSSELNVNALELDDSALYLCASSDPQGFRYEQYFGPGTRLTVT.

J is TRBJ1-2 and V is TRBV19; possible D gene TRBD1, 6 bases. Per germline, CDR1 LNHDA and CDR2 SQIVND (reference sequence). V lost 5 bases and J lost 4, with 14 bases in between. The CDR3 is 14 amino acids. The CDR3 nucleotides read TGTGCCAGTAGTCCTCGGACAGCCTCCTATGGCTACACCTTC. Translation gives CASSPRTASYGYTF.

For the CDR3, the DNA is TGTGCCAGCTCCCCCAATGGGGCAAACACTGAAGCTTTCTTT. Translating gives CASSPNGANTEAFF. The chain employs TRBV18 and TRBJ1-1; TRBD1 is a possible D gene (5 bases). The V end was cut by 6 bases, the J end by 2 bases, with 13 bases between. The CDR3 runs to 14 residues. Germline loops: CDR1 KGHSH, CDR2 LQKENI.

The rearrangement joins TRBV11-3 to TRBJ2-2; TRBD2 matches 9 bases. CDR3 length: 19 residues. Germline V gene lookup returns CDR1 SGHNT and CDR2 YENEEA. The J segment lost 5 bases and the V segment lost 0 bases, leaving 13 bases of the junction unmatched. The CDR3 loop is CASSLDFGVAGVHTGELFF. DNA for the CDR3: TGTGCCAGCAGCTTAGATTTTGGGGTAGCGGGAGTTCATACCGGGGAGCTGTTTTTT.

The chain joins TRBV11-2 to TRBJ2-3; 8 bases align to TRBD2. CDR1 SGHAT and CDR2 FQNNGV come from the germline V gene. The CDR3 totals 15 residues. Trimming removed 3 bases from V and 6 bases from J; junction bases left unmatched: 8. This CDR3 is CASSFSGATGDTQYF. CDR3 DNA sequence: TGTGCCAGCAGCTTTAGCGGGGCCACTGGGGATACGCAGTATTTT.

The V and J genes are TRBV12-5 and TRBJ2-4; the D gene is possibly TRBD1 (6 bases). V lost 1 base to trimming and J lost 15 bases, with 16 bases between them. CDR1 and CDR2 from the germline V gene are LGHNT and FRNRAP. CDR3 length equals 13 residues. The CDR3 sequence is CASGLGLQGKAYF. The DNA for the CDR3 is TGTGCTAGTGGTTTGGGACTCCAGGGGAAAGCGTACTTC.

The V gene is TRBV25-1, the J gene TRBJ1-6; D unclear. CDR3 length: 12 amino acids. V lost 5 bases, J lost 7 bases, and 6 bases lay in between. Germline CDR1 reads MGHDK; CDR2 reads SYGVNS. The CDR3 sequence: CASSNENSPLHF. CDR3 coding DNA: TGTGCCAGCAGTAACGAGAATTCACCCCTCCACTTT.

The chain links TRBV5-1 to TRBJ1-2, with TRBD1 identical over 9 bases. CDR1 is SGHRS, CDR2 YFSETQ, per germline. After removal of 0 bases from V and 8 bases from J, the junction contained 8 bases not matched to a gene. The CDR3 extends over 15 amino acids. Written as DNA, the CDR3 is TGCGCCAGCAGCTTGGACCTACAGGGGGCGCGGGGCTACACCTTC. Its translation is CASSLDLQGARGYTF.

The CDR3 DNA follows: TGTGCCAGCAGCTTAGACTTATTGGACAACTACAATGAGCAGTTCTTC. Its translation: CASSLDLLDNYNEQFF. The V gene is TRBV11-3, the J gene TRBJ2-1, with TRBD1 as a possible D gene (5 bases). V was trimmed by 0 bases and J by 3 bases, leaving 12 bases between them. The CDR3 covers 16 residues. In germline, CDR1 is SGHNT, CDR2 YENEEA.

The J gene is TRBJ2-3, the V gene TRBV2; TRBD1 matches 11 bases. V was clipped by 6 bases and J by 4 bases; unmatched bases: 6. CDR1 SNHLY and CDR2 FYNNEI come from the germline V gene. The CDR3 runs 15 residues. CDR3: CASRGQGARADTQYF. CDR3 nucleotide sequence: TGTGCCAGCAGAGGACAGGGGGCCAGGGCAGATACGCAGTATTTT. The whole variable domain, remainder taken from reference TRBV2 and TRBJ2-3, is EPEVTQTPSHQVTQMGQEVILRCVPISNHLYFYWYRQILGQKVEFLVSFYNNEISEKSEIFDDQFSVERPDGSNFTLKIRSTKLEDSAMYFCASRGQGARADTQYFGPGTRLTVL.

CDR3 in DNA: TGTGCCAGCAGTGACGACAGGGGTCCTTCCTACGAGCAGTACTTC. This gives the protein CASSDDRGPSYEQYF. This sequence joins TRBV6-1 and TRBJ2-7; 8 positions agree with TRBD1. The CDR3 loop spans 15 amino acids. From germline, CDR1 is MNHNS and CDR2 SASEGT. With V trimmed by 3 bases and J by 1 base, 5 bases remained unmatched.

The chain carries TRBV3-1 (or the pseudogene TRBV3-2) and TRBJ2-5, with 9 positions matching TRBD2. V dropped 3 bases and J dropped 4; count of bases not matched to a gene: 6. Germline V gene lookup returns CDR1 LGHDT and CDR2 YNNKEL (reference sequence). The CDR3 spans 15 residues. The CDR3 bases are TGTGCCAGCAGCCATGGCGGGGGGGCGGGAGAGACCCAGTACTTC. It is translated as CASSHGGGAGETQYF.

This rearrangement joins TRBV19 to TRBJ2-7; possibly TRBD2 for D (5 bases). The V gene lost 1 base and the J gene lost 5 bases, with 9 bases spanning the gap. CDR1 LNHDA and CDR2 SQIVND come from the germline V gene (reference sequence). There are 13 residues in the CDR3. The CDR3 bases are TGTGCCAGTAGTATAGGAAATAGCGACGAGCAGTACTTC. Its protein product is CASSIGNSDEQYF.

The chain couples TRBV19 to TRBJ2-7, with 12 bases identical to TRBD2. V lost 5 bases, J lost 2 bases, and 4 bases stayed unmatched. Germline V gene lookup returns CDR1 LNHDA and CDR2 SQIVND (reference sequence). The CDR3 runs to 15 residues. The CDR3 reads CASSPGLAGTYEQYF. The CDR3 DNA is TGTGCCAGTAGTCCGGGACTAGCGGGCACCTACGAGCAGTACTTC.

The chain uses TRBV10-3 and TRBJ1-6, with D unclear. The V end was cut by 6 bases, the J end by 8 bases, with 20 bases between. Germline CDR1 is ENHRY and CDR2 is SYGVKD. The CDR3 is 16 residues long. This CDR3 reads CAISSSKPREDSPLHF. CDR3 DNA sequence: TGTGCCATCAGCTCCTCTAAACCTCGAGAGGATTCACCCCTCCACTTT.

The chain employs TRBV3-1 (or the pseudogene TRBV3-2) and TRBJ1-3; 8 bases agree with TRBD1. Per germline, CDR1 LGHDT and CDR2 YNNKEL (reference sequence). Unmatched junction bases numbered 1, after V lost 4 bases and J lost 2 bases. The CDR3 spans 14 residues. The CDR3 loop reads CASSPDRAGNTIYF. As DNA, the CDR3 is TGTGCCAGCAGCCCGGACAGGGCTGGAAACACCATATATTTT.

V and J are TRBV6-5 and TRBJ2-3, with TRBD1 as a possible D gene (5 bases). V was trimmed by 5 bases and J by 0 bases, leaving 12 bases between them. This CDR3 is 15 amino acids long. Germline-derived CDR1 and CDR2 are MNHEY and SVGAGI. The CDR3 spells CASSMTVPSTDTQYF. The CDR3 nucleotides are TGTGCCAGCAGTATGACAGTACCCAGCACAGATACGCAGTATTTT.